This T cell receptor (beta chain) was sequenced during a study of Ad26.COV2.S vaccination and SARS-CoV-2 variants. Indicated treatment: roughly 18 received Ad26.COV2.S at low or high dose, single or two shots; several received placebo; per-sample allocation not given. Samples analyzed were those drawn on day 63 after the first vaccine or placebo injection. Profiling relied on immunoSEQ multiplex PCR, and the TCRdb table lists in-frame clones only, not all of them. The profile shows about 350,000 clones, less than 90% of them singletons. V gave up 10 bases and J gave up 8 bases, with 16 bases separating them. There are 12 residues in the CDR3.

This sequence joins TRBV12-3 or TRBV12-4 and TRBJ2-3; D is undetermined. The receptor was derived from a person between 18 and 65 years old who received the Ad26.COV2.S COVID-19 vaccine or a placebo. This sample comprised peripheral blood, obtained in a trial of Ad26.COV2.S vaccine versus placebo. CDR3 sequence reads: CATEPVLGTQYF. The CDR3 nucleotides are TGTGCCACCGAACCGGTGTTGGGTACGCAGTATTTT.